The present TCR beta chain was sequenced within a study of identical twins. Study-level points and caveats: Excess sharing between twins was weaker in beta out-of-frame sequences.

TCRdb recomputed calls from the 5' RACE reads with MiXCR, one row per CDR3 protein. This sample has about 570,000 distinct CDR3 sequences, with 9% to 10% found just once. Notes on this clonotype: Antigen: not known.

The same specimen was also included in a second study, on yellow fever vaccine responses in identical twins. That source adds: Twins' vaccine T cell response reportedly seemed partly convergent, partly personalized.

The sequencing sample was made of PBMCs. The TCR was taken from a young woman in good health.

This CDR3 is CASSYQGQGLRFF. CDR3 DNA sequence: TGTGCCAGCAGTTACCAGGGACAGGGGTTGCGGTTCTTC. The chain joins TRBV6-2 or TRBV6-3 to TRBJ2-1, with 10 bases aligning to TRBD1. The CDR3 spans 13 residues. Germline CDR1 and CDR2: MNHEY and SVGEGT. V was pared by 2 bases and J by 15 bases, with 7 bases of the junction left unmatched.